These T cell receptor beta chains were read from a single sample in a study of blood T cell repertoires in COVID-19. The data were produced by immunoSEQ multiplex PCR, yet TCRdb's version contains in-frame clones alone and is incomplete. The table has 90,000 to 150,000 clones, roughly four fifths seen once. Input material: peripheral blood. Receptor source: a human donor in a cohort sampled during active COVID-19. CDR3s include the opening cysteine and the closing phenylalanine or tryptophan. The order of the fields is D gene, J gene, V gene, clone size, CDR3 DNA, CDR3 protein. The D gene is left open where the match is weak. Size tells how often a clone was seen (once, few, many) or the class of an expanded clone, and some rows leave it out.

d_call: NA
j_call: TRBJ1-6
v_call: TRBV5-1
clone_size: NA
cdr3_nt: TGCGCCAGCAGCTCGACAGAAAATTCACCCCTCCACTTT
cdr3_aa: CASSSTENSPLHF

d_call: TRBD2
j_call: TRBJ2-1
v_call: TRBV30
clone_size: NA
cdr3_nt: TGTGCCTGGGAAGCGGGAGGTCTCCCCTACAATGAGCAGTTCTTC
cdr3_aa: CAWEAGGLPYNEQFF

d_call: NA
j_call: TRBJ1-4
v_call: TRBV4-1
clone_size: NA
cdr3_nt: TGCGCCAGCAGCCAAAAGGAGGGCAGGTTTCGGACAACTAATGAAAAACTGTTTTTT
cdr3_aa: CASSQKEGRFRTTNEKLFF

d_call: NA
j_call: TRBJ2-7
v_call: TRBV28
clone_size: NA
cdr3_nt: TGTGCCAGCACCTACCAACCCGCCTACGAGCAGTACTTC
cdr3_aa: CASTYQPAYEQYF

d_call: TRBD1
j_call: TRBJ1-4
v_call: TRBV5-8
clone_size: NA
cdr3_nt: TGTGCCAGCAGCCCGGGACAGGGAGCAACTAATGAAAAACTGTTTTTT
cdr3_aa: CASSPGQGATNEKLFF

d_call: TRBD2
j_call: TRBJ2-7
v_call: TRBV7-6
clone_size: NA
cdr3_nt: TGTGCCAGCAGCCCGGGACTAGCGGGGGACGAGCAGTACTTC
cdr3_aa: CASSPGLAGDEQYF

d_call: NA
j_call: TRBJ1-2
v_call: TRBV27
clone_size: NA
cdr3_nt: TGTGCCAGCAGTACACAGGGAGAATGGGGCTACACCTTC
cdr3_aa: CASSTQGEWGYTF

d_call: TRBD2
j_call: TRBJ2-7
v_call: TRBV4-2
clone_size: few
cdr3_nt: TGTGCCAGCAGCTCCGTGGTAGCGGGGCCCTACGAGCAGTACTTC
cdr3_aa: CASSSVVAGPYEQYF

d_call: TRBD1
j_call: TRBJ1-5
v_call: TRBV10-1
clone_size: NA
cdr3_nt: TGCGCCAGCAGTGACCAGGGACAGAGCAATCAGCCCCAGCATTTT
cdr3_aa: CASSDQGQSNQPQHF

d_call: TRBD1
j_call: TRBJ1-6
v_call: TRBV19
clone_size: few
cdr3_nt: TGTGCCAGTAGTACCCGGACAGGGGGTTCACCCCTCCACTTT
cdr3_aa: CASSTRTGGSPLHF

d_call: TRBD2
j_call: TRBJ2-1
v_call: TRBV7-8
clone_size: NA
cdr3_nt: TGTGCCAGCAGCGAGACTAGCTGGAGTGAGCAGTTCTTC
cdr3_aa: CASSETSWSEQFF

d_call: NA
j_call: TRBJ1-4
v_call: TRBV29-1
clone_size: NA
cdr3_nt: TGCAGCGTGCAGGGCGGGGCCCAGGAAAAACTGTTTTTT
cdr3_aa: CSVQGGAQEKLFF

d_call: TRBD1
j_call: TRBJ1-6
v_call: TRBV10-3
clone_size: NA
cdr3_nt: TGTGCCATCATTAGGACAGGGTGGTTACGTAGGTCACCCCTCCACTTT
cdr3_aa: CAIIRTGWLRRSPLHF

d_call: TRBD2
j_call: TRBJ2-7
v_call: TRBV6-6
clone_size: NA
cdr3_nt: TGTGCCAGCAGTCCTAGCGGGACCTACGAGCAGTACTTC
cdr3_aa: CASSPSGTYEQYF

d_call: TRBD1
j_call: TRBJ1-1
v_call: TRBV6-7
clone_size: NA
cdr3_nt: TGTGCCAGCAACACTAGGGACAGGGGGGTCCTGGGGGACACTGAAGCTTTCTTT
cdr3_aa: CASNTRDRGVLGDTEAFF

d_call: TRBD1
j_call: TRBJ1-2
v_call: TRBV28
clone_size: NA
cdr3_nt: TGTGCCAGCAGTCGGGGACAGGGGAAGGTTGGTCGTGGCTACACCTTC
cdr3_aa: CASSRGQGKVGRGYTF

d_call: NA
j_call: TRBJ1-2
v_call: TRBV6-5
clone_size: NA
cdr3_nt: TGTGCCAGCATTGGGGGCGCAAACAATGGCTACACCTTC
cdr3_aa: CASIGGANNGYTF

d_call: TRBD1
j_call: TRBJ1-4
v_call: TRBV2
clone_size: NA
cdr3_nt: TGTGCCAGCAGTGAAGCGTGGACAGGGGGTGAAAAACTGTTTTTT
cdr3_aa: CASSEAWTGGEKLFF

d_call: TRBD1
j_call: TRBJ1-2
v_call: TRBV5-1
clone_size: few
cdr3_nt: TGCGCCAGCAGCGAGACAGGGGCCTATGGCTACACCTTC
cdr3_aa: CASSETGAYGYTF

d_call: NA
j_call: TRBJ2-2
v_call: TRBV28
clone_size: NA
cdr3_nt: TGTGCCAGCAGTCCCCTTGGGGGGAGTGGCACCGGGGAGCTGTTTTTT
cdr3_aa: CASSPLGGSGTGELFF

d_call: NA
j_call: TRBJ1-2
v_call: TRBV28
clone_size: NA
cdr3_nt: TGTGCCAGCAGTGACTCCCCAGGGGAGTCTGGCTACACCTTC
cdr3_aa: CASSDSPGESGYTF

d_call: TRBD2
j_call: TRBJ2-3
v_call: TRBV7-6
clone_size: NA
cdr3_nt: TGTGCCAGCAGCTTAGGCGGGGGGGGCACAGATACGCAGTATTTT
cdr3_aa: CASSLGGGGTDTQYF

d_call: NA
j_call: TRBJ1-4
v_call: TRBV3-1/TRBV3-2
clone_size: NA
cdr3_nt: TGTGCCAGCAGCCTGAGGGGAGGGTTTGGAGAAAAACTGTTTTTT
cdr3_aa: CASSLRGGFGEKLFF

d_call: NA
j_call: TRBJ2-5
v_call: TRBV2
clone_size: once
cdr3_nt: TGTGCCAGCAGCCTCACAAGGGGGGAGACCCAGTACTTC
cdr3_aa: CASSLTRGETQYF

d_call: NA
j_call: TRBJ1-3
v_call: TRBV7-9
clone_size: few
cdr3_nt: TGTGCCAGCAGCTTAGAACAGGGATCCATATATTTT
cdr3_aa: CASSLEQGSIYF

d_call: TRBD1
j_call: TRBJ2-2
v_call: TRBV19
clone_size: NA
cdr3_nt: TGTGCCAGTAGCTATGGACAGGCTGGGCCCGGGGAGCTGTTTTTT
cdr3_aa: CASSYGQAGPGELFF

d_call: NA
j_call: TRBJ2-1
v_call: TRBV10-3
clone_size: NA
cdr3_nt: TGTGCCACCATGGGGGGAGACCTGGGCAATGAGCAGTTCTTC
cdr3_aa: CATMGGDLGNEQFF

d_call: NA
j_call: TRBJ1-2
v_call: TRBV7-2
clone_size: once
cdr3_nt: TGTGCCAGCAGTTGGAGAGGTGGGGGGGGTAATAACTATGGCTACACCTTC
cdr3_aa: CASSWRGGGGNNYGYTF

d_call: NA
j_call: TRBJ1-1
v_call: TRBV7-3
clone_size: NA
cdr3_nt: TGTGCCAGCAGCTTCTCAGTGAACACTGAAGCTTTCTTT
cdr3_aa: CASSFSVNTEAFF

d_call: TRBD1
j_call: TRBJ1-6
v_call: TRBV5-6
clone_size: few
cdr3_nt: TGTGCCAGCAGACAGGGGCGAAATTCACCCCTCCACTTT
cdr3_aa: CASRQGRNSPLHF

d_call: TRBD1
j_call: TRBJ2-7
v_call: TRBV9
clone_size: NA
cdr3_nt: TGTGCCAGCAGCGTAGTTCCGGGACAGGGCCACGAGCAGTACTTC
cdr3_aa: CASSVVPGQGHEQYF

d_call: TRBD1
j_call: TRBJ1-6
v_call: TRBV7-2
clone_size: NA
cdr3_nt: TGTGCCAGCAGCCCCACGACAGGGGCACATAATTCACCCCTCCACTTT
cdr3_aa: CASSPTTGAHNSPLHF

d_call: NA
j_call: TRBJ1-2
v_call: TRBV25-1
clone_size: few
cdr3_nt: TGTGCCAGCCTTCAGTCAGGGTTCGGAGGCTACACCTTC
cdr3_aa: CASLQSGFGGYTF

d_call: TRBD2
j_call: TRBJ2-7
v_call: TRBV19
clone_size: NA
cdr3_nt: TGTGCCAGTAGTACCTATAGCGGGAGATACGAGCAGTACTTC
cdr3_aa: CASSTYSGRYEQYF

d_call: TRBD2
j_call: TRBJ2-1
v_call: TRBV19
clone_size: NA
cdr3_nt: TGTGCCAGTAGAGCGGGGGGGCTCTACAATGAGCAGTTCTTC
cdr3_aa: CASRAGGLYNEQFF

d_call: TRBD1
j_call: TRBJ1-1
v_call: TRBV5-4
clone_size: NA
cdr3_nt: TGTGCCAGCAGCTCCGGACAGGGGAGGTGGTCTGAAGCTTTCTTT
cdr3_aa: CASSSGQGRWSEAFF

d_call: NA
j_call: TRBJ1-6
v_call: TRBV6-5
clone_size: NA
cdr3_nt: TGTGCCAGCAGTTACGGGGGGGATTCACCCCTCCACTTT
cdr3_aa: CASSYGGDSPLHF

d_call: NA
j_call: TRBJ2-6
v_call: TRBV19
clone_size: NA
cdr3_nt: TGTGCCAGTAGTATTGCAGGGTTCACTGGGGCCAACGTCCTGACTTTC
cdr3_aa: CASSIAGFTGANVLTF

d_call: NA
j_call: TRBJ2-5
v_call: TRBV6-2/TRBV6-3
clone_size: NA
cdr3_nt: TGTGCCAGCAGTTTGCCGGTTGCTACCCAGTACTTC
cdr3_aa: CASSLPVATQYF

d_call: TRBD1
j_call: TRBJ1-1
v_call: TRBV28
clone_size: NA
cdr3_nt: TGTGCCAGCAGTCCATCGACAGGGGTGAACACTGAAGCTTTCTTT
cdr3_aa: CASSPSTGVNTEAFF

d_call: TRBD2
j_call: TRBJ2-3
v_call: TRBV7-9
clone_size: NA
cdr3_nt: TGTGCCAGCAGCTTTGGGGGGGGACCAGATACGCAGTATTTT
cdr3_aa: CASSFGGGPDTQYF

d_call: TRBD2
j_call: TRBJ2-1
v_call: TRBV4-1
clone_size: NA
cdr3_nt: TGCGCCAGCAGCCCCGGACTAGCGGGTCACAATGAGCAGTTCTTC
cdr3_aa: CASSPGLAGHNEQFF

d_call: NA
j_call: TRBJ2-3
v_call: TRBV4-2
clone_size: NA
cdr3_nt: TGTGCCAGCAGCCTAGCAAACACAGATACGCAGTATTTT
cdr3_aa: CASSLANTDTQYF

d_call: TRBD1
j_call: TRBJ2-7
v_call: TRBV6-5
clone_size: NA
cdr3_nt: TGTGCCAGCAGGCCGACAGGGGGCGCGAACGAGCAGTACTTC
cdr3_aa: CASRPTGGANEQYF

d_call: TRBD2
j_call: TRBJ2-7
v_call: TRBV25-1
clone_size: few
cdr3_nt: TGTGCCACCGCGAATTCCGGGAGGGAGCAGTACTTC
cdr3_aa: CATANSGREQYF